The 11 T cell receptor beta chains listed next were all sequenced from one sample in a study of T cell changes during pregnancy in multiple sclerosis. Generated by immunoSEQ multiplex PCR, the TCRdb table keeps only in-frame clones and is missing some. The repertoire consists of over 90,000 clones, with less than 95% occurring once and the leading ten covering over 0.6%. The sequencing here drew on peripheral blood, taken in the second trimester of pregnancy. The receptors were gathered from a female donor in good health, enrolled as a control in a pregnancy study.

The rearrangement uses TRBV19 and TRBJ2-7, with TRBD1 matching over 9 bases. The CDR3 covers 14 residues. J lost 4 bases, V lost 7 bases, and 8 bases had no gene match. Per the germline V gene, CDR1 is LNHDA and CDR2 is SQIVND (reference sequence). CDR3 DNA: TGTGCCAGTACTCCCGGGACAGGGAGTTACGAGCAGTACTTC. This gives the protein CASTPGTGSYEQYF.

The chain uses TRBV10-1 and TRBJ1-6, with D uncertain. Trimming shortened V by 8 bases and J by 14 bases, and 19 bases separated the two germline ends. This CDR3 contains 13 residues. Germline values: CDR1 WNHNN, CDR2 SYGVQD (reference sequence). The CDR3 nucleotides read TGCGCCAGCCAACGTGACGGGGATCGGGCCCTCCACTTT. Translating it yields CASQRDGDRALHF.

The V call is TRBV5-6, the J call TRBJ2-7; 7 nucleotides agree with TRBD2. V was clipped by 4 bases and J by 4 bases; unmatched bases: 14. CDR1 and CDR2 from the germline V gene are SGHDT and YYEEEE. The length of the CDR3 is 16 residues. Here the CDR3 DNA reads TGTGCCAGCAGCCCTTTGGGGCTAGCGGAGGGATACGAGCAGTACTTC. It codes for CASSPLGLAEGYEQYF.

This clone has more than one count but fewer than ten. The chain uses TRBV18 and TRBJ1-1; no firm D call. The CDR3 length is 16 residues. Looked up from germline, CDR1 is KGHSH and CDR2 is LQKENI. The V end lost 1 base, the J end lost 0 bases, and 12 bases lay between the germline ends. CDR3 amino acids: CASSPRITDMNTEAFF. The CDR3 DNA reads TGTGCCAGCTCACCACGGATCACAGACATGAACACTGAAGCTTTCTTT.

The rearrangement uses TRBV11-1 and TRBJ1-2, with no clear D. The V end lost 0 bases, the J end lost 4 bases, and 15 bases lay between the germline ends. This CDR3 contains 16 residues. Germline values: CDR1 SGHAT, CDR2 FQDESV (reference sequence). CDR3 DNA sequence: TGTGCCAGCAGCTTAGCCGACCTTACTGGGAGCTATGGCTACACCTTC. It is translated as CASSLADLTGSYGYTF. The variable domain in full, with the rest retrieved from reference TRBV11-1 and TRBJ1-2, is EAEVAQSPRYKITEKSQAVAFWCDPISGHATLYWYRQILGQGPELLVQFQDESVVDDSQLPKDRFSAERLKGVDSTLKIQPAELGDSAMYLCASSLADLTGSYGYTFGSGTRLTVV.

The V gene is TRBV5-4, the J gene TRBJ2-3, with TRBD2 matching over 12 bases. The J segment lost 5 bases and the V segment lost 2 bases, leaving 0 bases of the junction unmatched. Germline CDR1 is SGHNT and CDR2 is YYREEE (reference sequence). The CDR3 covers 14 residues. For the CDR3, the DNA is TGTGCCAGCAGCTTACTAGCGGGAGGAGATACGCAGTATTTT. Protein product: CASSLLAGGDTQYF.

The rearrangement uses TRBV19 and TRBJ2-7; perhaps TRBD1 as D (5 bases). Trimming took off 1 base at V and 4 bases at J, with 11 bases between the two ends. Germline V CDR1 and CDR2: LNHDA, SQIVND (reference sequence). The CDR3 covers 14 residues. The CDR3 loop reads CASSIGTGDYEQYF. DNA for the CDR3: TGTGCCAGTAGTATAGGTACAGGAGATTACGAGCAGTACTTC.

The rearrangement links TRBV19 to TRBJ1-5; TRBD1 matches 10 bases. Germline CDR1 and CDR2: LNHDA and SQIVND (reference sequence). The CDR3 is 14 amino acids. V shed 5 bases, J shed 5 bases, and the junction held 3 bases outside the gene matches. DNA for the CDR3: TGTGCCAGTAGTTTGACAGGGGGCTATCAGCCCCAGCATTTT. It translates to CASSLTGGYQPQHF.

V usage is TRBV5-6 and J usage is TRBJ2-7; D remains ambiguous. V was cut by 2 bases and J by 2 bases, with 11 bases left in between. Germline V CDR1 and CDR2: SGHDT, YYEEEE. This CDR3 region has 14 residues. CDR3 residues: CASSFYTRTYEQYF. CDR3 bases: TGTGCCAGCAGCTTTTACACCCGTACCTACGAGCAGTACTTC.

V is TRBV5-5 and J is TRBJ1-1; D possibly corresponds to TRBD1 (5 bases). V was shortened by 4 bases and J by 4 bases, with 14 bases between the two germline ends. The CDR3 contains 14 residues. CDR1 and CDR2 from the germline V gene are SGHKS and YYEKEE (reference sequence). This chain's CDR3 is CASSPGRASTEAFF. The CDR3 DNA is TGTGCCAGCAGCCCAGGGAGGGCGAGCACTGAAGCTTTCTTT. Drawing the rest from reference TRBV5-5 and TRBJ1-1, the complete variable domain is DAGVTQSPTHLIKTRGQQVTLRCSPISGHKSVSWYQQVLGQGPQFIFQYYEKEERGRGNFPDRFSARQFPNYSSELNVNALLLGDSALYLCASSPGRASTEAFFGQGTRLTVV.

The genes are TRBV7-6 and TRBJ2-2; no definite D call. The CDR3 is 16 amino acids. Germline V gene data show CDR1 as SGHVS and CDR2 as FNYEAQ. V lost 1 base and J 1 base, leaving 10 bases between the germline ends. CDR3 DNA: TGTGCCAGCAGCTTAGTTATCGGCGGGAACACCGGGGAGCTGTTTTTT. Translating it yields CASSLVIGGNTGELFF.